The rows below give T cell receptor beta chains drawn from one sample of a study of T cell responses to AZD1222 COVID-19 vaccine. Here immunoSEQ multiplex PCR was the method, and the copy in TCRdb shows in-frame clones only, minus some. The sample lists about 96,000 clones, 89% occurring once. The sample consisted of peripheral blood, taken on day 0 of AZD1222 vaccination. The receptors derive from an adult in good health. The CDR3 runs from the conserved cysteine through the conserved F or W. Each record gives: J gene, D gene, V gene, clone size, CDR3 protein, CDR3 DNA. A D gene is named only where the DNA matches it firmly. A row's size may be missing; if present it is once, few, many or a size class.

>TRBJ1-6|NA|TRBV6-6|NA
CASRTYDSPLHF
TGTGCCAGCAGGACATATGATTCACCCCTCCACTTT
>TRBJ2-3|NA|TRBV18|once
CASLPGTSIGDTQYF
TGTGCCAGCCTTCCGGGGACGTCTATTGGGGATACGCAGTATTTT
>TRBJ2-2|NA|TRBV5-1|NA
CASSLTGTNTGELFF
TGCGCCAGCAGCCTGACAGGGACTAACACCGGGGAGCTGTTTTTT
>TRBJ2-4|TRBD1|TRBV5-1|NA
CASSFTGTGGTKNIQYF
TGCGCCAGCAGCTTCACCGGGACAGGGGGTACCAAAAACATTCAGTACTTC
>TRBJ1-5|NA|TRBV6-2/TRBV6-3|NA
CASSYGGDSNQPQHF
TGTGCCAGCAGTTACGGCGGGGATAGCAATCAGCCCCAGCATTTT
>TRBJ1-1|TRBD1|TRBV5-8|once
CASRPRDRGMNTEAFF
TGTGCCAGCAGGCCCCGGGACAGGGGTATGAACACTGAAGCTTTCTTT
>TRBJ2-1|NA|TRBV5-1|NA
CASSLKYRSYNEQFF
TGCGCCAGCAGCTTGAAGTACCGCTCCTACAATGAGCAGTTCTTC
>TRBJ1-2|NA|TRBV7-2|NA
CASSGEGIYGYTF
TGTGCCAGCAGCGGGGAAGGAATCTATGGCTACACCTTC
>TRBJ1-5|TRBD1|TRBV5-1|few
CASSSGGGQPQHF
TGCGCCAGCAGCTCAGGGGGCGGTCAGCCCCAGCATTTT
>TRBJ1-6|TRBD1|TRBV10-1|NA
CASSFDRGKGSPLHF
TGCGCCAGCAGCTTTGACAGGGGAAAGGGTTCACCCCTCCACTTT
>TRBJ2-2|NA|TRBV4-2|NA
CASSHTNRNTGELFF
TGTGCCAGCAGCCATACAAACAGGAACACCGGGGAGCTGTTTTTT
>TRBJ1-2|NA|TRBV3-1/TRBV3-2|few
CASGPRDHGYTF
TGTGCCAGCGGCCCTCGGGACCACGGCTACACCTTC
>TRBJ1-2|NA|TRBV2|NA
CAILRDLMGGYTF
TGTGCCATTCTCCGGGACCTTATGGGGGGCTACACCTTC
>TRBJ2-2|NA|TRBV30|NA
CAWSRDSGNTGELFF
TGTGCCTGGAGTAGAGACAGCGGCAACACCGGGGAGCTGTTTTTT
>TRBJ1-1|NA|TRBV18|NA
CASSPTGSHTEAFF
TGTGCCAGCTCGCCAACAGGGAGCCACACTGAAGCTTTCTTT